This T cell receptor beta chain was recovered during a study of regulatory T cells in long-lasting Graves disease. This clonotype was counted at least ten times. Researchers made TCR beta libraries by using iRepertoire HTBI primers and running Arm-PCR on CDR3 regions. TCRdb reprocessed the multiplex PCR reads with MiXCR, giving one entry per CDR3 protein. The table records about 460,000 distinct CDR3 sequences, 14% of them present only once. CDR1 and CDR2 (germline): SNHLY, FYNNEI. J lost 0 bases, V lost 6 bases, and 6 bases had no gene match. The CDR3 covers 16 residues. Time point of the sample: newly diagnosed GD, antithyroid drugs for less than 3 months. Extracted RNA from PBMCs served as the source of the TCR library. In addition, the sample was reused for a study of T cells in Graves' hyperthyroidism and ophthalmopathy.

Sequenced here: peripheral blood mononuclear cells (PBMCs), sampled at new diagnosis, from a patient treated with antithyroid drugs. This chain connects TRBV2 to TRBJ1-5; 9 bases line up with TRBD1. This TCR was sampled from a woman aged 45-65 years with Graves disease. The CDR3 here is CASRGGQGNSNQPQHF. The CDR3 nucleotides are TGTGCCAGCAGGGGGGGACAGGGCAATAGCAATCAGCCCCAGCATTTT.